These T cell receptor beta chains were read from a single sample in a study of somatic mutations in cytotoxic T cells in rheumatoid arthritis. Clones were sequenced by immunoSEQ multiplex PCR, and TCRdb holds only the in-frame ones, with some missing. The sample lists 15,000 to 20,000 clones; 85% were seen once. The sequencing input was CD8+ T cells sorted from blood. These TCRs come from a woman aged 40-49 years with rheumatoid arthritis. Each CDR3 is given with its conserved first and last residue. Fields, in order: CDR3 protein, CDR3 DNA, J gene, V gene, clone size, D gene. A D gene is named only where the DNA matches it firmly. Size tells how often a clone was seen (once, few, many) or the class of an expanded clone, and some rows leave it out.

CDR3aa: CASSASGGFNEQFF; CDR3nt: TGTGCCAGCAGTGCTAGCGGGGGGTTCAATGAGCAGTTCTTC; j_gene: TRBJ2-1; v_gene: TRBV25-1; abundance: NA; d_gene: TRBD2
CDR3aa: CASSEALEYGYTF; CDR3nt: TGTGCCAGCAGTGAAGCGTTAGAGTATGGCTACACCTTC; j_gene: TRBJ1-2; v_gene: TRBV6-1; abundance: NA; d_gene: NA
CDR3aa: CASSGTGADTQYF; CDR3nt: TGTGCCAGCAGTGGGACAGGGGCAGATACGCAGTATTTT; j_gene: TRBJ2-3; v_gene: TRBV2; abundance: NA; d_gene: TRBD1
CDR3aa: CASSEARTGIRGEQFF; CDR3nt: TGTGCCAGCAGTGAAGCCCGGACAGGGATCCGAGGTGAGCAGTTCTTC; j_gene: TRBJ2-1; v_gene: TRBV6-1; abundance: NA; d_gene: TRBD1
CDR3aa: CASSQDQPQTGAGANVLTF; CDR3nt: TGTGCCAGCAGCCAAGATCAGCCCCAAACAGGGGCTGGGGCCAACGTCCTGACTTTC; j_gene: TRBJ2-6; v_gene: TRBV4-2; abundance: NA; d_gene: TRBD1
CDR3aa: CASTPTGGNQPQHF; CDR3nt: TGTGCCAGTACCCCGACAGGGGGGAATCAGCCCCAGCATTTT; j_gene: TRBJ1-5; v_gene: TRBV19; abundance: NA; d_gene: TRBD1
CDR3aa: CASSFRTDTQYF; CDR3nt: TGTGCCAGCAGCTTCAGAACAGATACGCAGTATTTT; j_gene: TRBJ2-3; v_gene: TRBV12-1; abundance: NA; d_gene: NA
CDR3aa: CSVQKGYSYEQYF; CDR3nt: TGCAGCGTTCAAAAGGGGTATTCCTACGAGCAGTACTTC; j_gene: TRBJ2-7; v_gene: TRBV29-1; abundance: NA; d_gene: NA
CDR3aa: CASSLPLTGTNEKLFF; CDR3nt: TGTGCCAGCAGTTTACCCCTGACGGGGACTAATGAAAAACTGTTTTTT; j_gene: TRBJ1-4; v_gene: TRBV28; abundance: NA; d_gene: NA
CDR3aa: CASRQGSSYEQYF; CDR3nt: TGCGCCAGCAGGCAGGGTAGCTCCTACGAGCAGTACTTC; j_gene: TRBJ2-7; v_gene: TRBV5-1; abundance: NA; d_gene: NA
CDR3aa: CASSEWKGDYQETQYF; CDR3nt: TGTGCCAGCAGTGAATGGAAGGGAGACTACCAAGAGACCCAGTACTTC; j_gene: TRBJ2-5; v_gene: TRBV6-1; abundance: once; d_gene: NA
CDR3aa: CASSLSRLNEQYF; CDR3nt: TGTGCCAGCAGTTTGTCTAGGCTCAACGAGCAGTACTTC; j_gene: TRBJ2-7; v_gene: TRBV27; abundance: NA; d_gene: NA
CDR3aa: CASSYSGTVGSYEQYF; CDR3nt: TGTGCCAGCAGTTACTCCGGGACAGTGGGGTCCTACGAGCAGTACTTC; j_gene: TRBJ2-7; v_gene: TRBV27; abundance: NA; d_gene: TRBD1
CDR3aa: CASSFGSGYEQYF; CDR3nt: TGTGCCAGCAGTTTTGGTTCGGGCTACGAGCAGTACTTC; j_gene: TRBJ2-7; v_gene: TRBV27; abundance: NA; d_gene: NA
CDR3aa: CASIGLGATDTQYF; CDR3nt: TGCGCCAGCATCGGGTTAGGGGCCACAGATACGCAGTATTTT; j_gene: TRBJ2-3; v_gene: TRBV5-1; abundance: NA; d_gene: NA
CDR3aa: CASGPGTGTNYGYTF; CDR3nt: TGTGCTAGTGGTCCCGGGACAGGGACTAACTATGGCTACACCTTC; j_gene: TRBJ1-2; v_gene: TRBV12-5; abundance: NA; d_gene: TRBD1
CDR3aa: CAISEAGTGYGYTF; CDR3nt: TGTGCCATCAGTGAGGCCGGGACAGGGTATGGCTACACCTTC; j_gene: TRBJ1-2; v_gene: TRBV10-3; abundance: NA; d_gene: TRBD1
CDR3aa: CASVLGGNNSPLHF; CDR3nt: TGTGCCAGCGTATTGGGGGGGAATAATTCACCCCTCCACTTT; j_gene: TRBJ1-6; v_gene: TRBV6-4; abundance: once; d_gene: NA
CDR3aa: CASGVGYGGYEQYF; CDR3nt: TGTGCCAGCGGGGTCGGCTACGGAGGTTACGAGCAGTACTTC; j_gene: TRBJ2-7; v_gene: TRBV27; abundance: NA; d_gene: NA
CDR3aa: CASSYGGEYTF; CDR3nt: TGTGCCAGCAGCTACGGGGGGGAGTACACCTTC; j_gene: TRBJ1-2; v_gene: TRBV5-5; abundance: NA; d_gene: NA
CDR3aa: CASSENQGWGREQFF; CDR3nt: TGTGCCAGCAGCGAGAATCAGGGTTGGGGTAGGGAGCAGTTCTTC; j_gene: TRBJ2-1; v_gene: TRBV7-9; abundance: NA; d_gene: NA
CDR3aa: CASKGQGAQPQHF; CDR3nt: TGTGCCAGCAAAGGACAGGGGGCGCAGCCCCAGCATTTT; j_gene: TRBJ1-5; v_gene: TRBV6-5; abundance: once; d_gene: TRBD1
CDR3aa: CATTRDTDTQYF; CDR3nt: TGTGCCACGACTAGGGACACAGATACGCAGTATTTT; j_gene: TRBJ2-3; v_gene: TRBV2; abundance: NA; d_gene: NA
CDR3aa: CAWSAGGGGNTIYF; CDR3nt: TGTGCCTGGAGTGCAGGGGGCGGTGGAAACACCATATATTTT; j_gene: TRBJ1-3; v_gene: TRBV30; abundance: few; d_gene: TRBD1
CDR3aa: CSVEGLAGDNEQFF; CDR3nt: TGCAGCGTTGAGGGACTAGCGGGCGACAATGAGCAGTTCTTC; j_gene: TRBJ2-1; v_gene: TRBV29-1; abundance: NA; d_gene: TRBD2
CDR3aa: CARQKRTGALMNTEAFF; CDR3nt: TGTGCCAGACAAAAAAGGACAGGGGCACTAATGAACACTGAAGCTTTCTTT; j_gene: TRBJ1-1; v_gene: TRBV2; abundance: NA; d_gene: TRBD1
CDR3aa: CASSIGTALEAFF; CDR3nt: TGTGCCAGTAGTATTGGGACAGCCCTTGAGGCTTTCTTT; j_gene: TRBJ1-1; v_gene: TRBV19; abundance: NA; d_gene: TRBD1
CDR3aa: CSVEKPNTGELFF; CDR3nt: TGCAGCGTTGAAAAGCCGAACACCGGGGAGCTGTTTTTT; j_gene: TRBJ2-2; v_gene: TRBV29-1; abundance: NA; d_gene: NA
CDR3aa: CAIDGYRRESSYNEQFF; CDR3nt: TGTGCCATCGACGGGTACAGGCGGGAAAGCTCCTACAATGAGCAGTTCTTC; j_gene: TRBJ2-1; v_gene: TRBV7-9; abundance: NA; d_gene: NA
CDR3aa: CASSVADRGSSPLHF; CDR3nt: TGTGCCAGCAGCGTAGCGGACAGGGGGTCGTCACCCCTCCACTTT; j_gene: TRBJ1-6; v_gene: TRBV9; abundance: NA; d_gene: TRBD1
CDR3aa: CASSQGSLAGGLVRDIQYF; CDR3nt: TGCGCCAGCAGTCAAGGATCCCTAGCGGGAGGGCTGGTTAGGGACATTCAGTACTTC; j_gene: TRBJ2-4; v_gene: TRBV23-1; abundance: once; d_gene: TRBD2
CDR3aa: CARGAALHGTVIVLRRGYTF; CDR3nt: TGCGCCAGGGGAGCGGCCCTACACGGGACAGTGATTGTACTAAGAAGGGGCTACACCTTC; j_gene: TRBJ1-2; v_gene: TRBV10-1; abundance: NA; d_gene: TRBD1
CDR3aa: CASSEGPGGWIETQYF; CDR3nt: TGTGCCAGCAGCGAAGGGCCAGGGGGCTGGATAGAGACCCAGTACTTC; j_gene: TRBJ2-5; v_gene: TRBV9; abundance: NA; d_gene: TRBD1
CDR3aa: CASVSHVGDNQPQHF; CDR3nt: TGCGCCAGCGTCAGTCACGTCGGGGACAATCAGCCCCAGCATTTT; j_gene: TRBJ1-5; v_gene: TRBV4-1; abundance: once; d_gene: NA
CDR3aa: CSVGAGWAMNTEAFF; CDR3nt: TGCAGCGTTGGGGCAGGGTGGGCAATGAACACTGAAGCTTTCTTT; j_gene: TRBJ1-1; v_gene: TRBV29-1; abundance: NA; d_gene: NA
CDR3aa: CASGGVAANTGELFF; CDR3nt: TGTGCCAGCGGGGGAGTAGCGGCGAACACCGGGGAGCTGTTTTTT; j_gene: TRBJ2-2; v_gene: TRBV2; abundance: NA; d_gene: NA
CDR3aa: CSAGTGGPEAFF; CDR3nt: TGCAGCGCCGGGACAGGGGGGCCAGAAGCTTTCTTT; j_gene: TRBJ1-1; v_gene: TRBV29-1; abundance: NA; d_gene: TRBD1
CDR3aa: CAWSEGGGSPLHF; CDR3nt: TGTGCCTGGAGTGAGGGAGGGGGTTCACCCCTCCACTTT; j_gene: TRBJ1-6; v_gene: TRBV30; abundance: once; d_gene: NA
CDR3aa: CASGGRGYEQYF; CDR3nt: TGTGCCAGCGGGGGCAGGGGCTACGAGCAGTACTTC; j_gene: TRBJ2-7; v_gene: TRBV6-6; abundance: NA; d_gene: NA
CDR3aa: CASSPTGQVIEQYF; CDR3nt: TGTGCCAGCAGCCCCACCGGACAGGTCATCGAGCAGTACTTC; j_gene: TRBJ2-7; v_gene: TRBV11-2; abundance: NA; d_gene: TRBD1
CDR3aa: CASSLSYDTGTLHF; CDR3nt: TGTGCCAGCAGTCTATCCTACGACACCGGAACCCTCCACTTT; j_gene: TRBJ1-6; v_gene: TRBV6-5; abundance: NA; d_gene: NA
CDR3aa: CASSQVDDRGYGYTF; CDR3nt: TGCGCCAGCAGCCAAGTTGACGACAGGGGGTATGGCTACACCTTC; j_gene: TRBJ1-2; v_gene: TRBV4-1; abundance: NA; d_gene: TRBD1
CDR3aa: CASSGSGGQPQHF; CDR3nt: TGTGCCAGCAGCGGCTCGGGGGGACAGCCCCAGCATTTT; j_gene: TRBJ1-5; v_gene: TRBV19; abundance: NA; d_gene: NA
CDR3aa: CASTQTSLSYEQYF; CDR3nt: TGTGCCAGCACCCAGACATCGCTCTCCTACGAGCAGTACTTC; j_gene: TRBJ2-7; v_gene: TRBV7-9; abundance: NA; d_gene: NA
CDR3aa: CASKMTGGGYTF; CDR3nt: TGTGCCAGCAAGATGACAGGCGGGGGCTACACCTTC; j_gene: TRBJ1-2; v_gene: TRBV19; abundance: NA; d_gene: NA
CDR3aa: CAWSLQRPGTSGRYEQYF; CDR3nt: TGTGCCTGGAGTTTACAACGACCCGGGACTAGCGGGAGATACGAGCAGTACTTC; j_gene: TRBJ2-7; v_gene: TRBV30; abundance: few; d_gene: TRBD2
CDR3aa: CASSSAVNNNEQFF; CDR3nt: TGTGCCAGCAGTTCAGCGGTGAACAACAATGAGCAGTTCTTC; j_gene: TRBJ2-1; v_gene: TRBV27; abundance: NA; d_gene: NA
CDR3aa: CASSSPAGPNTGELFF; CDR3nt: TGCGCCAGCAGCTCCCCCGCGGGACCGAACACCGGGGAGCTGTTTTTT; j_gene: TRBJ2-2; v_gene: TRBV5-1; abundance: NA; d_gene: NA
CDR3aa: CASSEGIGTGETQYF; CDR3nt: TGTGCCAGCAGTGAAGGAATCGGGACAGGGGAGACCCAGTACTTC; j_gene: TRBJ2-5; v_gene: TRBV6-1; abundance: NA; d_gene: TRBD1
CDR3aa: CASSQVVGGEQYF; CDR3nt: TGCGCCAGCAGCCAAGTCGTCGGGGGCGAGCAGTACTTC; j_gene: TRBJ2-7; v_gene: TRBV4-1; abundance: NA; d_gene: NA
CDR3aa: CASTGGARGYTF; CDR3nt: TGTGCCAGCACTGGGGGGGCCCGGGGCTACACCTTC; j_gene: TRBJ1-2; v_gene: TRBV6-5; abundance: NA; d_gene: NA
CDR3aa: CASSLGSGGYEQYF; CDR3nt: TGCGCCAGCAGCTTGGGTAGCGGGGGATACGAGCAGTACTTC; j_gene: TRBJ2-7; v_gene: TRBV5-1; abundance: NA; d_gene: TRBD2
CDR3aa: CASSLTAGGPVGEQYF; CDR3nt: TGCGCCAGCAGCCTCACCGCAGGGGGCCCAGTTGGCGAGCAGTACTTC; j_gene: TRBJ2-7; v_gene: TRBV23-1; abundance: NA; d_gene: TRBD1
CDR3aa: CASSLSGLAGGEEQFF; CDR3nt: TGTGCCAGCAGCTTGAGCGGACTAGCGGGGGGGGAAGAGCAGTTCTTC; j_gene: TRBJ2-1; v_gene: TRBV13; abundance: NA; d_gene: TRBD2
CDR3aa: CATFGTSENYEQYF; CDR3nt: TGTGCCACCTTCGGGACTAGCGAAAACTACGAGCAGTACTTC; j_gene: TRBJ2-7; v_gene: TRBV10-3; abundance: once; d_gene: TRBD2
CDR3aa: CASSLPGTGTYEQYF; CDR3nt: TGTGCCAGCAGTCTCCCCGGGACAGGGACCTACGAGCAGTACTTC; j_gene: TRBJ2-7; v_gene: TRBV27; abundance: NA; d_gene: TRBD1
CDR3aa: CASSPPGTGFNNEQFF; CDR3nt: TGTGCCAGCAGCCCGCCGGGGACAGGGTTCAACAATGAGCAGTTCTTC; j_gene: TRBJ2-1; v_gene: TRBV9; abundance: once; d_gene: TRBD1
CDR3aa: CASSPYSGHNPANEKLFF; CDR3nt: TGTGCCAGCAGCCCCTATTCCGGACACAATCCCGCTAATGAAAAACTGTTTTTT; j_gene: TRBJ1-4; v_gene: TRBV5-4; abundance: NA; d_gene: NA
CDR3aa: CASSQGSLNRETQYF; CDR3nt: TGCGCCAGCAGCCAAGGGTCCCTCAACCGGGAGACCCAGTACTTC; j_gene: TRBJ2-5; v_gene: TRBV4-1; abundance: NA; d_gene: NA